The T cell receptor (beta chain) described here comes from a study of vaccination and CD4 T cells after COVID-19. Study information: Post-COVID draws came a median approximately 94 days after diagnosis (range 35 to 161).

The treatment: roughly ten-day PBMC culture with coronavirus spike peptide pools or control peptides (ViraFEST assay). Patients returned positive PCR results between March and December 2020, earlier than US Alpha, Beta and Delta variants. Germline V gives CDR1 DFQATT, CDR2 SNEGSKA (reference sequence). The V end lost 5 bases, the J end lost 7 bases, and 21 bases lay between the germline ends. This CDR3 contains 15 residues. Comments on this clonotype: Its target is unknown.

The assay that was used to sequence DNA from cultured CD4+ T cells was the Oncomine TCR Beta short-read assay. The source of extracted genomic DNA was cultured CD4+ T cells. Each CDR3 protein gets one entry after TCRdb re-called the PCR reads with MiXCR. This table holds over 11,000 distinct CDR3 sequences, 43% found once. The specimen sequenced was cultured CD4+ T cells from blood. The chain employs TRBV20-1 and TRBJ1-5, with a possible D match to TRBD1 (6 bases). This TCR came from a human donor with COVID-19. CDR3 loop: CSAPPPGGPGQPQHF. The CDR3 bases are TGCAGTGCTCCCCCCCCCGGGGGGCCGGGGCAGCCCCAGCATTTT.